This T cell receptor beta chain was identified during a study of PD-1 blockade in mismatch repair-deficient tumors. Looking at the study overall: All were previously treated, progressing patients with over 9 mismatch repair-deficient cancer types. Study-wide findings and caveats: Rapid post-treatment expansion, then contraction, generally preceding radiologic response, marked tumor-resident clones.

The V gene end was trimmed by 6 bases and the J gene end by 10 bases; junction bases not matched to a gene: 12. Per germline, CDR1 MDHEN and CDR2 SYDVKM. The CDR3 runs 15 residues. About this clone: Its target is unknown.

Clones were sequenced by immunoSEQ multiplex PCR, and TCRdb holds only the in-frame ones, with some missing. This sample has around 39,000 clones, with approximately 88% found just once. The TCR sequence derives from an adult with mismatch repair-deficient cancer. The input for sequencing was PBMCs, taken about 40 weeks after starting pembrolizumab. The chain carries TRBV28 and TRBJ1-6; TRBD1 matches at 7 bases. CDR3 protein: CASSLTVGGGSPLHF. The CDR3, as DNA: TGTGCCAGCAGCCTGACCGTAGGGGGCGGGTCACCCCTCCACTTT. Based on the CDR3 plus reference TRBV28 and TRBJ1-6, the full variable domain is DVKVTQSSRYLVKRTGEKVFLECVQDMDHENMFWYRQDPGLGLRLIYFSYDVKMKEKGDIPEGYSVSREKKERFSLILESASTNQTSMYLCASSLTVGGGSPLHFGNGTRLTVT.